This T cell receptor (beta chain) was sequenced during a study of blood T cell repertoires in COVID-19. Study details: T cells, B-cell-depleted T cells, or PBMCs supplied cDNA or gDNA.

Germline assignment: CDR1 LNHDA and CDR2 SQIVND (reference sequence). The CDR3 sequence is 14 residues long. V lost 1 base and J lost 1, with 6 bases in between. Clones were sequenced by immunoSEQ multiplex PCR, and TCRdb holds only the in-frame ones, with some missing. The data contain 53,000 or so clones, roughly 90% of them singletons. The receptor was isolated from a man aged 80 or over with acute or convalescent COVID-19. The V and J genes are TRBV19 and TRBJ2-3, with D perhaps TRBD1 (5 bases). Sequencing was carried out using peripheral blood. CDR3 sequence: CASSIAQGTDTQYF. The CDR3 DNA sequence: TGTGCCAGTAGTATAGCACAGGGCACAGATACGCAGTATTTT.